These T cell receptor beta chains were read from a single sample in a study of Ad26.COV2.S vaccination and SARS-CoV-2 variants. Only in-frame clones appear in the TCRdb table, and some are missing; sequencing was by immunoSEQ multiplex PCR. The repertoire holds some 290,000 clones, with around 84% as singletons. Material: peripheral blood, obtained in a trial of Ad26.COV2.S vaccine versus placebo. The receptors originated from a person aged 18 to 59 who received the Ad26.COV2.S COVID-19 vaccine or a placebo. CDR3s include the opening cysteine and the closing phenylalanine or tryptophan. A D gene is named only where the DNA matches it firmly. Size is omitted from some rows. Given values are once, few, many or a class for expanded clones.

abundance	j_gene	v_gene	d_gene	CDR3nt	CDR3aa
-	TRBJ1-1	TRBV5-1	TRBD1	TGCGCCAGCAGCTTGACAGGGGGGGAGAACACTGAAGCTTTCTTT	CASSLTGGENTEAFF
-	TRBJ1-2	TRBV24-1	-	TGTGCCACCAGTGCAGGAAATTTCGCTGGCTACACCTTC	CATSAGNFAGYTF
-	TRBJ2-7	TRBV3-1/TRBV3-2	-	TGTGCCAGCAGCCCAGCCGCCAGGGGAAGGAACGAGCAGTACTTC	CASSPAARGRNEQYF
-	TRBJ2-5	TRBV20-1	-	TGCAGTGGGGCCATGGACGAGACCCAGTACTTC	CSGAMDETQYF
once	TRBJ1-1	TRBV6-5	TRBD1	TGTGCCACCAAGCGGGACAGCTCGAACACTGAAGCTTTCTTT	CATKRDSSNTEAFF
-	TRBJ2-6	TRBV25-1	-	TGTGCCAGCAGCGACCCGGGGGCTGGGGCCAACGTCCTGACTTTC	CASSDPGAGANVLTF
-	TRBJ2-1	TRBV3-1/TRBV3-2	-	TGTGCCAGCAGCCAAGTCAGTGGCCCACGGTTCTTC	CASSQVSGPRFF
-	TRBJ2-1	TRBV7-6	-	TGTGCCAGCAGCTTATTACGGAACTCCTACAATGAGCAGTTCTTC	CASSLLRNSYNEQFF
-	TRBJ2-7	TRBV28	-	TGTGCCAGCAATCTTTCCCCGAGCTCCTACGAGCAGTACTTC	CASNLSPSSYEQYF
-	TRBJ1-5	TRBV5-1	TRBD1	TGCGCCAGCAGCCCCGGGACAGGGGATCAGCCCCAGCATTTT	CASSPGTGDQPQHF
-	TRBJ2-5	TRBV3-1/TRBV3-2	TRBD1	TGTGCCAGCAGCCGGGGACAGGGCAAAGAGACCCAGTACTTC	CASSRGQGKETQYF
-	TRBJ1-1	TRBV19	TRBD1	TGTGCCAGTAGTATCAGGGGGTCGAACACTGAAGCTTTCTTT	CASSIRGSNTEAFF
-	TRBJ1-1	TRBV2	-	TGTGCCAGCATTATGATGAGCACTGAAGCTTTCTTT	CASIMMSTEAFF
-	TRBJ2-7	TRBV18	-	TGTGCCAGCTCATCCTCCCCAGGGGATAGGTACGAGCAGTACTTC	CASSSSPGDRYEQYF
-	TRBJ1-2	TRBV5-1	TRBD1	TGCGCCAGCAGCCGCCGGGACAGGGTCGGCTACACCTTC	CASSRRDRVGYTF
-	TRBJ2-3	TRBV5-4	TRBD2	TGTGCCAGCAGCTTGGTGGCCCGGGGGGACACAGATACGCAGTATTTT	CASSLVARGDTDTQYF
-	TRBJ1-2	TRBV19	-	TGTGCCAGTTCACCCCAGGGGATCTATGGCTACACCTTC	CASSPQGIYGYTF
-	TRBJ1-1	TRBV7-9	TRBD1	TGTGCCAGCAGCCGAGCGGGACAGCTCAACACTGAAGCTTTCTTT	CASSRAGQLNTEAFF
-	TRBJ1-2	TRBV24-1	-	TGTGCCACCAAGAGTCCAGGGGCCCTTTATGGCTACACCTTC	CATKSPGALYGYTF
-	TRBJ1-6	TRBV20-1	-	TGCAGTGGCGGAGTAGGGTCACCCCTCCACTTT	CSGGVGSPLHF
-	TRBJ2-1	TRBV7-9	-	TGTGCCAGCAGCTTCAAAAGCAGGTCCTACAATGAGCAGTTCTTC	CASSFKSRSYNEQFF
once	TRBJ2-7	TRBV5-6	-	TGTGCCAGCAGCTCGACGGTGGGTCGTACCTCAAGCTCCTACGAGCAGTACTTC	CASSSTVGRTSSSYEQYF
-	TRBJ2-1	TRBV5-1	-	TGCGCCAGCAGCTTTGAGGGTGTCAATGAGCAGTTCTTC	CASSFEGVNEQFF
-	TRBJ2-2	TRBV9	-	TGTGCCAGCAGCGTCGGCAGGAGGAACACCGGGGAGCTGTTTTTT	CASSVGRRNTGELFF
-	TRBJ1-5	TRBV30	-	TGTGCCTGGACCTACGCCGGGAGCAATCAGCCCCAGCATTTT	CAWTYAGSNQPQHF
-	TRBJ1-2	TRBV5-6	TRBD1	TGTGCCAGCAGCTCGCTCGGACAGGGTGGCTATGGCTACACCTTC	CASSSLGQGGYGYTF
-	TRBJ1-2	TRBV10-3	-	TGTGCCATCAGTGACTTCGACAGAACTAACTATGGCTACACCTTC	CAISDFDRTNYGYTF
-	TRBJ2-3	TRBV7-9	TRBD1	TGTGCCAGCAGCTCGGATAACCGCCGGACAGGCCGCCCCTCAGATACGCAGTATTTT	CASSSDNRRTGRPSDTQYF
-	TRBJ1-2	TRBV5-6	-	TGTGCCAGCAGCTTGGGGAGACTTAACTATGGCTACACCTTC	CASSLGRLNYGYTF
-	TRBJ1-2	TRBV5-1	-	TGCGCCAGCAGCTTGGGGGACACGAAATCTAACTATGGCTACACCTTC	CASSLGDTKSNYGYTF
-	TRBJ1-1	TRBV3-1/TRBV3-2	-	TGTGCCAGCAGCCAAGGAATCCGAAACACTGAAGCTTTCTTT	CASSQGIRNTEAFF
once	TRBJ2-2	TRBV25-1	TRBD1	TGTGCCAGCAGTGACAGGGGGCCCGGGGAGCTGTTTTTT	CASSDRGPGELFF
few	TRBJ1-1	TRBV6-2/TRBV6-3	-	TGTGCCAGCAACCCGAGGGGGAGGCGTGAAGCTTTCTTT	CASNPRGRREAFF
-	TRBJ1-3	TRBV7-8	-	TGTGCCAGCAGCACGGACAGCCGGAGCACCATATATTTT	CASSTDSRSTIYF
-	TRBJ2-1	TRBV18	-	TGTGCCAGCTCACCTCCCCCCGCCAGGGCGCCCTACAATGAGCAGTTCTTC	CASSPPPARAPYNEQFF
-	TRBJ2-1	TRBV3-1/TRBV3-2	-	TGTGCCAGCAGCCAAGGGTGGGCCCCGCTTGATGAGCAGTTCTTC	CASSQGWAPLDEQFF
-	TRBJ2-1	TRBV5-4	-	TGTGCCAGCAGCTTGGCAACGGGAAATGAGCAGTTCTTC	CASSLATGNEQFF
-	TRBJ2-3	TRBV4-3	-	TGCGCCAGCAGCCAAGATTTCCCGAAGTCCCTGCAGTATTTT	CASSQDFPKSLQYF
-	TRBJ1-4	TRBV7-8	-	TGTGCCAGCAGCCTAGGCGGGGTTGGGGAAAAACTGTTTTTT	CASSLGGVGEKLFF
once	TRBJ2-3	TRBV5-8	TRBD2	TGTGCCAGCAGCCGATGGGGTCGACTAGCGGGGGGGTTCGGCACAGATACGCAGTATTTT	CASSRWGRLAGGFGTDTQYF
few	TRBJ2-7	TRBV19	TRBD1	TGTGCCAGTAGTATCGGGACAGGGCCATACGAGCAGTACTTC	CASSIGTGPYEQYF
-	TRBJ2-3	TRBV25-1	-	TGTGCCAGCAGTGGTTGGGGGCCGAGCACAGATACGCAGTATTTT	CASSGWGPSTDTQYF
-	TRBJ2-7	TRBV27	TRBD2	TGTGCCAGCAGTTTCCGCGGGACTACCGAGCAGTACTTC	CASSFRGTTEQYF
-	TRBJ2-6	TRBV7-2	TRBD1	TGTGCCAGCAGCTTAGGGGGACAGGGAACTGGTGGGGCCAACGTCCTGACTTTC	CASSLGGQGTGGANVLTF
-	TRBJ1-2	TRBV7-8	-	TGTGCCAGCAGCTTGGTGCAGGGAGTGGGCTATGGCTACACCTTC	CASSLVQGVGYGYTF
-	TRBJ2-3	TRBV4-1	TRBD2	TGCGCCAGCAGCCAACGCTGGGGGGGAAGGGCAGATACGCAGTATTTT	CASSQRWGGRADTQYF
-	TRBJ1-4	TRBV3-1/TRBV3-2	TRBD1	TGTGCCAGCAGCCCGGGGGACAGGGGTAATGAAAAACTGTTTTTT	CASSPGDRGNEKLFF
-	TRBJ1-5	TRBV2	-	TGTGCCAGCAGCCCCTCATGGGCAGGGAAGGGCAATCAGCCCCAGCATTTT	CASSPSWAGKGNQPQHF
-	TRBJ2-6	TRBV7-2	-	TGTGCCACCAACGAACCCGCGGCCAACGTCCTGACTTTC	CATNEPAANVLTF
-	TRBJ1-1	TRBV2	-	TGTGCCAGCAGTGTACAGACAAACACTGAAGCTTTCTTT	CASSVQTNTEAFF
few	TRBJ2-2	TRBV5-1	-	TGCGCCAGCAGCCCCAGACCCACGAACACCGGGGAGCTGTTTTTT	CASSPRPTNTGELFF
-	TRBJ1-1	TRBV12-5	-	TGTGCTAGTGGTTTAGAGACAGTAAAAGCTTTCTTT	CASGLETVKAFF
-	TRBJ1-2	TRBV12-5	TRBD1	TGTGCTAGTGGTTTGGCGACCCAAAGGGGGCGCGGTGGCTACACCTTC	CASGLATQRGRGGYTF